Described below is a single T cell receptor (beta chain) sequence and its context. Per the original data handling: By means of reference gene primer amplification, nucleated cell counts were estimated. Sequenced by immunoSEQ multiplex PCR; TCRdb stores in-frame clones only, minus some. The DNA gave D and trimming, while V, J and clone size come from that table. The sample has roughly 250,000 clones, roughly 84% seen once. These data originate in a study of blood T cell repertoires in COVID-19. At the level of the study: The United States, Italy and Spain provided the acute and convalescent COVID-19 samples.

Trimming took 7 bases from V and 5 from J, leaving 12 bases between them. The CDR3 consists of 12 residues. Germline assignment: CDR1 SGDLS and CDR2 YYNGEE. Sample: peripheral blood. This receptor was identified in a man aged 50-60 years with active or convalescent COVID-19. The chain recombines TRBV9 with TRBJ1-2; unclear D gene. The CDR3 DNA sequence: TGTGCCAGCTCCTCTCGGGGATATGGCTACACCTTC. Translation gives CASSSRGYGYTF.